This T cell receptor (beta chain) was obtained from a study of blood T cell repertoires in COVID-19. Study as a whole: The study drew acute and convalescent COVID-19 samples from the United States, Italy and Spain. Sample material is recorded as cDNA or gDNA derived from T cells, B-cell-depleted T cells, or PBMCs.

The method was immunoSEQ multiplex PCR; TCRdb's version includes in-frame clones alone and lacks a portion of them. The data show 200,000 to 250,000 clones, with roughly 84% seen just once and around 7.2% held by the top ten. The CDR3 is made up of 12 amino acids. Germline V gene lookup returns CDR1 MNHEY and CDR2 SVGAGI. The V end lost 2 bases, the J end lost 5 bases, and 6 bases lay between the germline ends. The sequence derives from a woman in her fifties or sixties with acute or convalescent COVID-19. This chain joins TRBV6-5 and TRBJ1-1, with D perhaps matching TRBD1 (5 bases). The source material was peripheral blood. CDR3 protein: CASSYGGTEAFF. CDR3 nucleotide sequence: TGTGCCAGCAGTTACGGGGGGACTGAAGCTTTCTTT.